These 12 T cell receptor beta chains were all obtained from the same sample, sequenced in a study of T cells in Graves' hyperthyroidism and ophthalmopathy. TCR beta CDR3 sequences were amplified from RNA transcripts. During a first-round RT-PCR of the TCR CDR3, the HTBI primer set was used. TCRdb recomputed calls from the multiplex PCR reads with MiXCR, one row per CDR3 protein. This table has some 500,000 distinct CDR3 sequences, approximately 15% appearing once. The sequenced material came from blood. The source of these receptors is a young woman with Graves' hyperthyroidism.

This clonotype came up many times. The chain carries TRBV6-1 and TRBJ2-5; tentatively, D is TRBD2 (5 bases). There are 13 residues in the CDR3. V was clipped by 5 bases and J by 5 bases, with 12 bases between them. Germline loops: CDR1 MNHNS, CDR2 SASEGT. The CDR3 nucleotides are TGTGCCAGCAGTCGACTACTCCGGGAGACCCAGTACTTC. Its translation: CASSRLLRETQYF.

This clonotype was recorded many times. The chain couples TRBV4-1 to TRBJ1-2, with D hard to call. The CDR3 runs 15 residues. The germline V and J ends were trimmed by 2 bases and 0 bases, with 10 bases remaining between them. From germline, CDR1 is MGHRA and CDR2 YSYEKL. In nucleotides, the CDR3 is TGCGCCAGCAGCCAAATTGGACGGACTAACTATGGCTACACCTTC. It codes for CASSQIGRTNYGYTF.

The sample holds many counts of this clonotype. The chain uses TRBV5-4 and TRBJ2-1, with 9 nucleotides matching TRBD2. Germline assignment: CDR1 SGHNT and CDR2 YYREEE (reference sequence). V trimming: 4 bases; J trimming: 4 bases; junction bases outside the gene matches: 9. This CDR3 contains 16 residues. The CDR3 coding sequence is TGTGCCAGCAGCCCCCCCGATAGCGGGAGTTACAATGAGCAGTTCTTC. As protein: CASSPPDSGSYNEQFF.

There are a few counts of this clonotype. The chain uses TRBV5-1 and TRBJ2-1; 10 nucleotides match TRBD2. The DNA end is a closer match to TRBJ2-7, so the J assignment may be wrong. CDR3 length: 14 amino acids. Per germline, CDR1 SGHRS and CDR2 YFSETQ. CDR3 nucleotide sequence: TGCGCCAGCAGCTTGAGCGGGAGGGCCGATGAGCAGTACGTC. Protein sequence: CASSLSGRADEQYV.

This clonotype was detected many times. The J gene is TRBJ2-7, the V gene TRBV7-2, with 7 bases fitting TRBD1. V shed 3 bases and J 4 bases; nucleotides not matched to a gene: 6. This CDR3 is built from 14 residues. Per germline, CDR1 SGHTA and CDR2 FQGNSA. CDR3 protein: CASSLTGYRYEQYF. The CDR3 nucleotides are TGTGCCAGCAGCTTGACAGGGTACCGTTACGAGCAGTACTTC.

This clonotype was recorded at least ten times. The chain carries TRBV11-3 and TRBJ1-1, with a tentative D call TRBD1 (5 bases). Germline V gene lookup returns CDR1 SGHNT and CDR2 YENEEA. Trimming removed 1 base at V and 8 bases at J, with 8 bases between. The CDR3 is 12 amino acids. CDR3 residues: CASSLAAGEAFF. In DNA, the CDR3 is TGTGCCAGCAGCTTAGCGGCAGGGGAAGCTTTCTTT.

This clonotype turned up a few times. This chain joins TRBV2 and TRBJ1-5, with D perhaps TRBD1 (5 bases). This CDR3 comprises 15 residues. V lost 2 bases, J lost 4 bases, and 12 bases lay in between. Per the germline V gene, CDR1 is SNHLY and CDR2 is FYNNEI. CDR3 residues: CASSERSRGNQPQHF. DNA for the CDR3: TGTGCCAGCAGTGAACGATCTCGGGGGAATCAGCCCCAGCATTTT.

This clonotype was counted ten times or more. The CDR3 region is CASSSIRAGHQPQHF. The CDR3 bases are TGTGCCAGCAGTTCAATAAGGGCAGGCCATCAGCCCCAGCATTTT. V is TRBV12-3 or TRBV12-4 and J is TRBJ1-5; no reliable D call. The ends were cut back, 4 bases at V and 5 bases at J, with 15 bases in the middle. The CDR3 is 15 residues long.

In this sample, this clonotype turned up many times. The gene calls are TRBV11-3 and TRBJ2-1; maybe TRBD2 (6 bases). Between the trimmed V and J ends, which lost 1 base and 1 base, there was a span of 17 bases. Germline V gene data show CDR1 as SGHNT and CDR2 as YENEEA. This CDR3 is built from 18 residues. The CDR3 spells CASSLGGWRDNSYNEQFF. In nucleotides, the CDR3 is TGTGCCAGCAGCTTAGGGGGCTGGCGGGATAATTCCTACAATGAGCAGTTCTTC.

The chain recombines TRBV29-1 with TRBJ2-1; 12 positions agree with TRBD2. In germline, CDR1 is SQVTM, CDR2 ANQGSEA. J was trimmed by 4 bases and V by 6 bases; bases with no gene match: 4. The CDR3 has 14 residues. CDR3 residues: CSVETSGSYNEQFF. The CDR3 DNA is TGCAGCGTCGAGACTAGCGGGAGTTACAATGAGCAGTTCTTC.

In its sample, this clonotype was seen many times. The rearrangement joins TRBV5-8 to TRBJ1-1, with D tentatively TRBD1 (6 bases). The V end lost 3 bases, the J end lost 0 bases, and 15 bases lay between the germline ends. This CDR3 comprises 16 residues. Germline CDR1 SGHTS, CDR2 YDEGEE. The CDR3 reads CASSWTVGGMNTEAFF. The CDR3 region has the DNA TGTGCCAGCAGCTGGACAGTCGGGGGGATGAACACTGAAGCTTTCTTT.

Concerning this clonotype itself: A much more abundant neighbour one base away suggests this may be a read error. The gene calls are TRBV6-1 and TRBJ1-5; possible D gene TRBD1, 5 bases. Looked up from germline, CDR1 is MNHNS and CDR2 is SASEGT. This CDR3 region has 14 residues. CDR3 DNA: TGTGCCAGCGGGCAAGGGACCGTGAATCAGTCCCAGCATTTT. It codes for CASGQGTVNQSQHF.